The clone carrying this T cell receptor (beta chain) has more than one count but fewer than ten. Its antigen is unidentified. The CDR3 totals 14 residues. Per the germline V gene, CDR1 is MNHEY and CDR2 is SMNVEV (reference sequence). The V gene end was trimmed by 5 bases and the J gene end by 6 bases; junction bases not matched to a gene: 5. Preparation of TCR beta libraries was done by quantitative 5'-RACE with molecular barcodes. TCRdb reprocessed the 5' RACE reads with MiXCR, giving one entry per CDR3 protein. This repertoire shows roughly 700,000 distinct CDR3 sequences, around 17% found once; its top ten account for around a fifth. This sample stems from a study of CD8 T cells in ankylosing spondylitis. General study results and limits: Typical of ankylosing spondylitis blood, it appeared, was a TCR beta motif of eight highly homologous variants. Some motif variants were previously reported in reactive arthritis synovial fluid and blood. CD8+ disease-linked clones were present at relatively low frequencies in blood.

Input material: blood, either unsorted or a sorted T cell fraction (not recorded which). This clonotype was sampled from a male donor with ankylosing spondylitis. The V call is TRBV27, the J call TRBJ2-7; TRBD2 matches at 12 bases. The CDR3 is CASSLTSGSPEQYF. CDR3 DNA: TGTGCCAGCAGTCTGACTAGCGGGAGTCCCGAGCAGTACTTC.